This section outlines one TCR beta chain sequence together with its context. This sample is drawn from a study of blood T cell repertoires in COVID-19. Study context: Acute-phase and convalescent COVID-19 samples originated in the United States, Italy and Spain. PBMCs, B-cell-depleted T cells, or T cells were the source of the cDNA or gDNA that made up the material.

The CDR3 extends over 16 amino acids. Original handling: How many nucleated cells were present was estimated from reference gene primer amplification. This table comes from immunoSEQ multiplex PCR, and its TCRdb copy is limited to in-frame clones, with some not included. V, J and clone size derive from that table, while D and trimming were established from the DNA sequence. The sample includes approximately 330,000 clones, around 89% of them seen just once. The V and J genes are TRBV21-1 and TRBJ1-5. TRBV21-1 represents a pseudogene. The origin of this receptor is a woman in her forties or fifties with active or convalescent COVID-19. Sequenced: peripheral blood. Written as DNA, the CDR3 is TGTGCCAGCAGCCTAGCGGGGGGGGGAGGCAATCAGCCCCAGCATTTT. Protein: CASSLAGGGGNQPQHF.